This entry lists 18 T cell receptor beta chains sequenced from one sample in a study of ipilimumab plus nivolumab after autologous stem cell transplantation (dated by TCRdb to the early 2020s). Library construction relied on the immunoSEQ multiplex PCR assay. This is the immuneACCESS table as TCRdb keeps it, with only in-frame sequences that have V and J called. A part of the clones is gone; compared with another copy, unresolved V genes explain less than half, and the rest is unexplained. Within this sample are some 45,000 clones, with about 88% of them counted one time only. In total, the top ten clones hold approximately 0.88% of the sample. Source: PBMCs, taken in a trial of ipilimumab plus nivolumab as post-transplant consolidation. These receptors originate from a male donor with multiple myeloma.

The rearrangement joins TRBV27 to TRBJ2-1; D might be TRBD1 (6 bases). The CDR3 has 13 residues. V was pared by 5 bases and J by 6 bases, with 11 bases between. Germline V gene lookup returns CDR1 MNHEY and CDR2 SMNVEV (reference sequence). CDR3 sequence (DNA): TGTGCCAGCAGTAGGACAGTCCTCAATGAGCAGTTCTTC. Its protein is CASSRTVLNEQFF.

The chain is built from TRBV7-9 and TRBJ2-5; TRBD1 matches at 7 bases. V lost 0 bases, J lost 4 bases, and 14 bases stayed unmatched. Germline CDR1 is SEHNR and CDR2 is FQNEAQ (reference sequence). The CDR3 is 18 residues long. Here the CDR3 DNA reads TGTGCCAGCAGCTTAGCGGTAGGGCTCCCGGGACAGTTAGAGACCCAGTACTTC. Translation: CASSLAVGLPGQLETQYF.

The chain carries TRBV27 and TRBJ1-1; D gene unclear. Germline CDR1 reads MNHEY; CDR2 reads SMNVEV (reference sequence). This CDR3 contains 14 residues. V was pared by 0 bases and J by 11 bases, with 16 bases between. In DNA, the CDR3 is TGTGCCAGCAGTTTATCGGTCTTGGGATTGGAGGCTTTCTTT. This translates into CASSLSVLGLEAFF.

The chain carries TRBV5-4 and TRBJ2-5, with a weak D call TRBD1 (5 bases). V was clipped by 5 bases and J by 2 bases, with 13 bases between them. There are 14 residues in the CDR3. Looked up from germline, CDR1 is SGHNT and CDR2 is YYREEE (reference sequence). CDR3 nucleotide sequence: TGTGCCAGCAGACTATTATCAGGGCAAGAGACCCAGTACTTC. This gives the protein CASRLLSGQETQYF.

This sequence joins TRBV18 and TRBJ1-4; D may be TRBD1 (5 bases). The germline V gene has CDR1 KGHSH and CDR2 LQKENI. CDR3 size: 13 residues. Trimming left V 6 bases short and J 8 bases short, with 13 bases between. The CDR3 is CASSGEPGEKLFF. CDR3 nucleotide sequence: TGTGCCAGCTCGGGGGAGCCCGGAGAAAAACTGTTTTTT. Full variable domain (rest looked up from reference TRBV18 and TRBJ1-4): NAGVMQNPRHLVRRRGQEARLRCSPMKGHSHVYWYRQLPEEGLKFMVYLQKENIIDESGMPKERFSAEFPKEGPSILRIQQVVRGDSAAYFCASSGEPGEKLFFGSGTQLSVL.

The rearrangement uses TRBV7-2 and TRBJ1-4, with D perhaps matching TRBD1 (6 bases). The germline CDR1 and CDR2 sequences are SGHTA and FQGNSA. The V and J ends lost 5 bases and 6 bases respectively, with 22 bases between them. The CDR3 is 17 amino acids. The CDR3 coding sequence is TGTGCCAGCAGCGAGGGGACAATACCCTTCCCTCATGAAAAACTGTTTTTT. It codes for CASSEGTIPFPHEKLFF.

The gene calls are TRBV5-1 and TRBJ2-5; D gene unclear. The germline CDR1 and CDR2 sequences are SGHRS and YFSETQ. The CDR3 sequence is 11 residues long. V dropped 7 bases and J dropped 1 base, with 5 bases sitting between them. CDR3 nucleotide sequence: TGCGCCAGCGCATCCCAAGAGACCCAGTACTTC. Its translation is CASASQETQYF.

The chain uses TRBV28 and TRBJ1-1, with 7 positions matching TRBD1. The germline V gene encodes CDR1 MDHEN and CDR2 SYDVKM. Germline trimming cut 3 bases from V and 2 bases from J; bases unmatched to any gene: 12. This CDR3 has 17 amino acids. CDR3 region: CASSLTGTGAYNTEAFF. The CDR3 coding sequence is TGTGCCAGCAGTTTGACGGGAACAGGGGCTTATAACACTGAAGCTTTCTTT.

This chain links TRBV5-1 with TRBJ2-1; D may match TRBD1 or TRBD2 (5 bases each). The length of the CDR3 is 14 residues. Trimming left V 4 bases short and J 12 bases short, with 20 bases between. In germline, CDR1 is SGHRS, CDR2 YFSETQ. The CDR3 sequence: CASSPGPGSQVQFF. DNA for the CDR3: TGCGCCAGCAGCCCCGGGCCAGGGAGTCAAGTGCAGTTCTTC.

This clone was seen more than once but under ten times. J is TRBJ1-1 and V is TRBV2, with D hard to call. Germline values: CDR1 SNHLY, CDR2 FYNNEI. Trimming took off 6 bases at V and 7 bases at J, with 15 bases between the two ends. CDR3 length: 13 residues. The CDR3 bases are TGTGCCAGCAGCGGAGTGGTAGGCGGTGAAGCTTTCTTT. This codes for CASSGVVGGEAFF.

The chain carries TRBV27 and TRBJ1-1, with D hard to call. This CDR3 spans 15 amino acids. In germline, CDR1 is MNHEY, CDR2 SMNVEV (reference sequence). V lost 5 bases to trimming and J lost 3 bases, with 16 bases between them. CDR3 sequence: CASSPGPSWHTEAFF. DNA for the CDR3: TGTGCCAGCAGTCCTGGACCGAGTTGGCACACTGAAGCTTTCTTT.

The J gene is TRBJ2-7, the V gene TRBV9; TRBD2 aligns across 8 bases. Germline CDR1 is SGDLS and CDR2 is YYNGEE. The junction had 9 bases not matched to a gene; V was cut back by 1 base and J by 3 bases. The CDR3 is 16 amino acids. CDR3 sequence reads: CASSVSGLAGGYEQYF. For the CDR3, the DNA is TGTGCCAGCAGCGTATCGGGGCTAGCGGGCGGCTACGAGCAGTACTTC.

The chain combines TRBV27 with TRBJ2-7, with 8 bases fitting TRBD1. The junction had 11 bases not matched to a gene; V was cut back by 8 bases and J by 2 bases. CDR3 length: 15 amino acids. The V gene's germline CDR1 is MNHEY and CDR2 SMNVEV (reference sequence). In DNA, the CDR3 is TGTGCCAGCTCCAATCCGGGACAGGCCCCCTACGAGCAGTACTTC. It yields the protein CASSNPGQAPYEQYF.

The chain couples TRBV29-1 to TRBJ2-2; the D is unclear. The CDR3 spans 12 residues. Germline values: CDR1 SQVTM, CDR2 ANQGSEA. The ends were cut back, 6 bases at V and 7 bases at J, with 12 bases in the middle. The CDR3 loop is CSVTMFSGELFF. The DNA of the CDR3 is TGCAGCGTCACGATGTTTAGCGGGGAGCTGTTTTTT.

This chain links TRBV27 with TRBJ2-7; possibly TRBD1 or TRBD2 for D (5 bases each). This CDR3 region has 13 residues. Germline V gives CDR1 MNHEY, CDR2 SMNVEV (reference sequence). V lost 3 bases to trimming and J lost 6 bases, with 12 bases between them. CDR3 sequence: CASSLWGGREQYF. For the CDR3, the DNA is TGTGCCAGCAGTTTGTGGGGCGGGCGCGAGCAGTACTTC.

The CDR3 sequence is CASSSGTFSTGELFF. The CDR3 DNA is TGTGCCAGCAGTTCAGGGACTTTCTCCACCGGGGAGCTGTTTTTT. The rearrangement uses TRBV27 and TRBJ2-2; D perhaps matches TRBD2 (6 bases). With 4 bases removed from V and 4 bases from J, the gap between germline ends came to 13 bases. The V gene's germline CDR1 is MNHEY and CDR2 SMNVEV (reference sequence). CDR3 size: 15 residues.

The chain joins TRBV6-6 to TRBJ1-4; a possible D gene is TRBD1 (5 bases). Between the trimmed V and J ends, which lost 0 bases and 7 bases, there was a span of 12 bases. Germline-derived CDR1 and CDR2 are MNHNY and SVGAGI (reference sequence). The length of the CDR3 is 15 residues. The CDR3 loop is CASSYSPGTGEKLFF. Written as DNA, the CDR3 is TGTGCCAGCAGTTACTCGCCGGGGACGGGTGAAAAACTGTTTTTT.

There are a few counts of this clone. The CDR3 bases are TGCGCCAGCAGCCAGGACAGCTATGGCTACACCTTC. Its translation is CASSQDSYGYTF. This chain links TRBV5-1 with TRBJ1-2, with a possible D match to TRBD1 (6 bases). The germline V gene encodes CDR1 SGHRS and CDR2 YFSETQ. CDR3 length equals 12 residues. V was pared by 4 bases and J by 4 bases, with 8 bases between. Full variable domain (outside the CDR3, taken from reference TRBV5-1 and TRBJ1-2): KAGVTQTPRYLIKTRGQQVTLSCSPISGHRSVSWYQQTPGQGLQFLFEYFSETQRNKGNFPGRFSGRQFSNSRSEMNVSTLELGDSALYLCASSQDSYGYTFGSGTRLTVV.